These 17 T cell receptor beta chains share one sample of origin, sequenced in a study of CD8 T cells in ankylosing spondylitis. TCRdb called the 5' RACE reads again in MiXCR, with one record for every CDR3 protein. The profile shows roughly 120,000 distinct CDR3 sequences, over 6% of them singletons. The specimen was blood, either unsorted or a sorted T cell fraction (not recorded which). The receptor set was obtained from a male donor with ankylosing spondylitis or in good health (not recorded which).

This clonotype was seen at least ten times. The V and J genes are TRBV9 and TRBJ2-7, with 7 bases matching TRBD1. Germline V gene data show CDR1 as SGDLS and CDR2 as YYNGEE. This CDR3 comprises 15 residues. After removal of 3 bases from V and 5 bases from J, the junction contained 11 bases not matched to a gene. CDR3 in amino acids: CASSGRNRGPNEQYF. In DNA form, the CDR3 reads TGTGCCAGCAGCGGGCGAAACAGGGGCCCAAACGAGCAGTACTTC.

This clonotype was observed many times. The chain couples TRBV7-2 to TRBJ2-2, with D uncertain. CDR3 length: 13 amino acids. The germline V gene has CDR1 SGHTA and CDR2 FQGNSA. Trimming cost V 6 bases and J 4 bases, with 9 bases left between them. CDR3 in amino acids: CASSRNPTGELFF. CDR3 nucleotide sequence: TGTGCCAGCAGTCGAAATCCCACCGGGGAGCTGTTTTTT.

Ten or more counts support this clonotype. The rearrangement uses TRBV5-8 and TRBJ2-3; D remains ambiguous. CDR1 is SGHTS and CDR2 is YDEGEE in the germline V gene. Trimming left V 4 bases short and J 4 bases short, with 10 bases between. The CDR3 loop spans 13 amino acids. The CDR3 nucleotides are TGTGCCAGCAGCCCCGGACCTTCAGATACGCAGTATTTT. Translation: CASSPGPSDTQYF. The entire variable domain, with the rest obtained from reference TRBV5-8 and TRBJ2-3, is as follows: EAGVTQSPTHLIKTRGQQATLRCSPISGHTSVYWYQQALGLGLQFLLWYDEGEERNRGNFPPRFSGRQFPNYSSELNVNALELEDSALYLCASSPGPSDTQYFGPGTRLTVL.

In its sample, this clonotype was seen many times. This chain joins TRBV29-1 and TRBJ2-5; 10 bases match TRBD1. The trim removed 4 bases at V and 3 bases at J, leaving 5 bases unmatched. The germline V gene encodes CDR1 SQVTM and CDR2 ANQGSEA. The CDR3 loop spans 14 amino acids. The CDR3 coding sequence is TGCAGCGTTGTCGACAGGGGGCGAAAAGAGACCCAGTACTTC. This sequence encodes CSVVDRGRKETQYF.

This clonotype occurred many times. This rearrangement joins TRBV20-1 to TRBJ2-5; 9 positions agree with TRBD2. The germline V gene encodes CDR1 DFQATT and CDR2 SNEGSKA (reference sequence). J gave up 3 bases and V 0 bases, and 2 bases lay outside the gene matches. There are 14 residues in the CDR3. This chain's CDR3 is CSAREGLAEETQYF. The CDR3 DNA follows: TGCAGTGCTAGAGAGGGACTAGCAGAAGAGACCCAGTACTTC.

This clonotype was found many times. The CDR3 spells CSARLAASTDTQYF. The CDR3 DNA follows: TGCAGTGCCAGACTAGCGGCGTCCACAGATACGCAGTATTTT. This chain joins TRBV20-1 and TRBJ2-3; TRBD2 aligns across 9 bases. The germline V gene has CDR1 DFQATT and CDR2 SNEGSKA (reference sequence). This CDR3 spans 14 amino acids. V gave up 6 bases and J gave up 2 bases; unmatched junction bases: 6.

V gene TRBV5-1 combines with J gene TRBJ2-2, with D possibly matching TRBD2 (5 bases). The CDR3 loop spans 16 amino acids. CDR1 is SGHRS, CDR2 YFSETQ, per germline. Deletions cut 1 base from V and 2 bases from J, with 12 bases between. CDR3 DNA: TGCGCCAGCAGCTTGTCATCCGGGGATAACACCGGGGAGCTGTTTTTT. This sequence encodes CASSLSSGDNTGELFF.

This clonotype was counted at least ten times. This sequence joins TRBV5-1 and TRBJ1-4; no clear D. V dropped 4 bases and J dropped 0 bases, with 4 bases sitting between them. CDR1 and CDR2 from the germline V gene are SGHRS and YFSETQ. CDR3 length equals 13 residues. The CDR3 nucleotides are TGCGCCAGCAGCCCTACAACTAATGAAAAACTGTTTTTT. Amino acids: CASSPTTNEKLFF.

This clonotype was observed at least ten times. CDR3 in DNA: TGTGCCAGCAGGGTAGCTTATAGCAATCAGCCCCAGCATTTT. It is translated as CASRVAYSNQPQHF. The chain joins TRBV28 to TRBJ1-5; no definite D call. The CDR3 runs 14 residues. V lost 6 bases, J lost 0 bases, and 9 bases lay in between. The germline V gene encodes CDR1 MDHEN and CDR2 SYDVKM.

This clonotype occurred many times. The chain uses TRBV12-3 or TRBV12-4 and TRBJ1-1; D unresolved. V lost 1 base to trimming and J lost 4 bases, with 4 bases between them. The length of the CDR3 is 12 residues. CDR3 nucleotide sequence: TGTGCCAGCAGTTTAGGGGCCACTGAAGCTTTCTTT. It translates to CASSLGATEAFF.

Only a few counts were recorded for this clonotype. Possible read error: a much larger clone is one base away. This chain uses TRBV25-1 with TRBJ2-7, with TRBD1 as a possible D gene (6 bases). Germline lookup yields CDR1 MGHDK and CDR2 SYGVNS. The V end lost 3 bases, the J end lost 3 bases, and 12 bases lay between the germline ends. The CDR3 length is 14 residues. Here the CDR3 reads CASSDARGDYEQYF. In nucleotides, the CDR3 is TGTGCCAGCAGTGATGCCAGGGGAGACTACGAGCAGTACTTC.

Many counts were recorded for this clonotype. The chain employs TRBV27 and TRBJ1-3; TRBD1 might be the D (5 bases). The CDR3 is 15 residues long. The V gene lost 0 bases and the J gene lost 8 bases, with 14 bases spanning the gap. CDR1 is MNHEY, CDR2 SMNVEV, per germline (reference sequence). The CDR3 nucleotides are TGTGCCAGCAGTTTATCGTTCCAGGGTTTTGACACCATATATTTT. It is translated as CASSLSFQGFDTIYF.

This clonotype showed up many times. The gene calls are TRBV5-5 and TRBJ1-6; the match to TRBD1 covers 7 bases. V shed 2 bases, J shed 8 bases, and the junction held 4 bases outside the gene matches. There are 14 residues in the CDR3. CDR1 and CDR2 from the germline V gene are SGHKS and YYEKEE (reference sequence). The CDR3 protein is CASSFRDRDSPLHF. In nucleotides, the CDR3 is TGTGCCAGCAGCTTCCGGGACAGAGATTCACCCCTCCACTTT.

In its sample, this clonotype was seen many times. The chain carries TRBV5-1 and TRBJ2-3, with no clear D. The germline gives CDR1 SGHRS, CDR2 YFSETQ. Deletions cut 0 bases from V and 2 bases from J, with 7 bases between. The CDR3 has 14 residues. DNA for the CDR3: TGCGCCAGCAGCTTGGACGGTCCCACAGATACGCAGTATTTT. This sequence encodes CASSLDGPTDTQYF.

A single count supports this clonotype. A much larger clone lies a single base off, so this may be a read error. The CDR3 carries no conserved terminal phenylalanine or tryptophan, so it likely arises from a read error. V usage is TRBV4-2 and J usage is TRBJ1-1; unclear D gene. V lost 0 bases to trimming and J lost 1 base, with 9 bases between them. CDR3 length: 15 residues. Germline CDR1 and CDR2: LGHNA and YNFKEQ. In DNA form, the CDR3 reads TGTGCCAGCAGCCAAGATGAGGAAGCGAACACTGAAGCTTTCATT. Its translation is CASSQDEEANTEAFI.

Many counts were recorded for this clonotype. This chain uses TRBV7-2 with TRBJ2-7; D possibly matches TRBD1 or TRBD2 (5 bases each). Germline V gene lookup returns CDR1 SGHTA and CDR2 FQGNSA. The CDR3 loop spans 15 amino acids. Trimming left V 1 base short and J 1 base short, with 11 bases between. CDR3 sequence reads: CASSLGWDGSYEQYF. Here the CDR3 DNA reads TGTGCCAGCAGCTTAGGGTGGGACGGTTCCTACGAGCAGTACTTC. Drawing the rest from reference TRBV7-2 and TRBJ2-7, the complete variable domain is GAGVSQSPSNKVTEKGKDVELRCDPISGHTALYWYRQSLGQGLEFLIYFQGNSAPDKSGLPSDRFSAERTGGSVSTLTIQRTQQEDSAVYLCASSLGWDGSYEQYFGPGTRLTVT.

This clonotype was detected many times. The CDR3 DNA follows: TGCGCCAGCAGCTTGGATAGCGGTCCCCAAGAGACCCAGTACTTC. Protein product: CASSLDSGPQETQYF. The gene calls are TRBV5-1 and TRBJ2-5, with TRBD2 as a possible D gene (6 bases). V was cut by 0 bases and J by 1 base, with 10 bases left in between. Looked up from germline, CDR1 is SGHRS and CDR2 is YFSETQ. CDR3 length: 15 amino acids. The variable domain in full, completed from reference TRBV5-1 and TRBJ2-5, reads KAGVTQTPRYLIKTRGQQVTLSCSPISGHRSVSWYQQTPGQGLQFLFEYFSETQRNKGNFPGRFSGRQFSNSRSEMNVSTLELGDSALYLCASSLDSGPQETQYFGPGTRLLVL.